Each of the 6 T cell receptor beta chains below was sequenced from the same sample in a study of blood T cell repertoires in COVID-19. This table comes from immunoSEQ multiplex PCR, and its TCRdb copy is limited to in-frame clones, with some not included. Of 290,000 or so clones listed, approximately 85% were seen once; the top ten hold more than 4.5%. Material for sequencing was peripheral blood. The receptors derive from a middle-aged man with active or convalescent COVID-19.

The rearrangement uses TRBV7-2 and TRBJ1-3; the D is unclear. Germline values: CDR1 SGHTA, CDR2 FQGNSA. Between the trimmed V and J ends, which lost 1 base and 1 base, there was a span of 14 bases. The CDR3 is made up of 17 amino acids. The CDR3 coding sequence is TGTGCCAGCAGCTTAGATCGCGCAGGAAGGTCTGGAAACACCATATATTTT. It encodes CASSLDRAGRSGNTIYF.

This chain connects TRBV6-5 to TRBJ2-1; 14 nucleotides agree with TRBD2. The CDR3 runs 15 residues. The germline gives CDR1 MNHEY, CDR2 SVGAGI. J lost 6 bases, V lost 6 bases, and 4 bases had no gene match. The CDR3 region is CASRRLAGGPNEQFF. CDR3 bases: TGTGCCAGCAGGAGACTAGCGGGAGGGCCCAATGAGCAGTTCTTC.

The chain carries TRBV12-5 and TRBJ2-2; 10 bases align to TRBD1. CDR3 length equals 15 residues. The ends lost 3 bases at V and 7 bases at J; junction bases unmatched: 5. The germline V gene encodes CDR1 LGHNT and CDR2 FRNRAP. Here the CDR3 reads CASGLGQGDIGELFF. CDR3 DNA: TGTGCTAGTGGTTTAGGACAGGGGGACATCGGGGAGCTGTTTTTT.

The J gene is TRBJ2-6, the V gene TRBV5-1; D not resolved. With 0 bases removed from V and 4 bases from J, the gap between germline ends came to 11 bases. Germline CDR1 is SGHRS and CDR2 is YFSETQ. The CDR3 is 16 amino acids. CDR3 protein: CASSLDSHGGANVLTF. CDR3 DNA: TGCGCCAGCAGCTTGGACAGCCACGGAGGGGCCAACGTCCTGACTTTC. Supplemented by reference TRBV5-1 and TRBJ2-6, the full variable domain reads KAGVTQTPRYLIKTRGQQVTLSCSPISGHRSVSWYQQTPGQGLQFLFEYFSETQRNKGNFPGRFSGRQFSNSRSEMNVSTLELGDSALYLCASSLDSHGGANVLTFGAGSRLTVL.

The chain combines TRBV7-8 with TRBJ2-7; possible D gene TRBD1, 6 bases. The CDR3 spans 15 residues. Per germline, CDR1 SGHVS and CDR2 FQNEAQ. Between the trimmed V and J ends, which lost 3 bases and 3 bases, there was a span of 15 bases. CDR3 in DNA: TGTGCCAGCAGCTTGCGTTGGCAGGGGAGCTACGAGCAGTACTTC. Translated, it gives CASSLRWQGSYEQYF.

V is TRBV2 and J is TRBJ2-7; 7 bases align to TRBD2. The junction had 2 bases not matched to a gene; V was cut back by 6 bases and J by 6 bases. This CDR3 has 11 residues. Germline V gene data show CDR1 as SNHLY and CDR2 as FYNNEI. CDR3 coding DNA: TGTGCCAGCAGGGGAGGGTTCGAGCAGTACTTC. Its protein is CASRGGFEQYF.